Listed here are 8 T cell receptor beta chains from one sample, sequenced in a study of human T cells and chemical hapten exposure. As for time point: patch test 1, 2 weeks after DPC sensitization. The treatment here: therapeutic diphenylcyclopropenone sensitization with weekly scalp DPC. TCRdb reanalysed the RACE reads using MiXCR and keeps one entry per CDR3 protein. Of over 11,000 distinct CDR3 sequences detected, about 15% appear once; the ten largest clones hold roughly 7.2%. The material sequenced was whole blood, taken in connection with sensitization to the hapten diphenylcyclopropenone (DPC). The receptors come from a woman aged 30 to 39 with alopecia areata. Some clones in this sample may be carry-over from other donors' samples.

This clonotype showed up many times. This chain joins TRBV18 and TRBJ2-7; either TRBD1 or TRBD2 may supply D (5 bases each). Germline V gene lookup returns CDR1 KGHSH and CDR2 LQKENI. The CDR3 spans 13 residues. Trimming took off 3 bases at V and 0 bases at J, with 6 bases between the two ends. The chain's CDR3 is CASSPGTSYEQYV. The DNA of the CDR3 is TGTGCCAGCTCACCCGGGACCTCCTACGAGCAGTACGTC.

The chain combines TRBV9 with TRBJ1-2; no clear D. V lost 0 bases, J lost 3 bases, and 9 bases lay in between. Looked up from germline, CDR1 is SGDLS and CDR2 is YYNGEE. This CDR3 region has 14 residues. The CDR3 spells CASSVGGTDYGYTF. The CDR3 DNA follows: TGTGCCAGCAGCGTAGGTGGCACAGACTATGGCTACACCTTC.

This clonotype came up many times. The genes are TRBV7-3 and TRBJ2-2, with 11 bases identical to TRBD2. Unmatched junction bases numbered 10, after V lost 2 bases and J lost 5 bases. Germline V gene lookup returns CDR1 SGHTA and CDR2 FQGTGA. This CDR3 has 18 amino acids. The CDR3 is CASSLFGLAGGSTGELFF. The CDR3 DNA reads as TGTGCCAGCAGCTTATTTGGACTAGCGGGTGGCTCTACCGGGGAGCTGTTTTTT.

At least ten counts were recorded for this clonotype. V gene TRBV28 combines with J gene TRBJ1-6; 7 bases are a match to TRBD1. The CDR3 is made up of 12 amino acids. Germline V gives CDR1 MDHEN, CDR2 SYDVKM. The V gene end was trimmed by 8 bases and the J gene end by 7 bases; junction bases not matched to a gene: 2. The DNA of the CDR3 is TGTGCCAGCCGGACAGGCAATTCACCCCTCCACTTT. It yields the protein CASRTGNSPLHF.

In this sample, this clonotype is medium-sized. The DNA of the CDR3 is TGCAGCGTTGAATGGGGGACTGGAGAACATTTT. This sequence encodes CSVEWGTGEHF. This chain uses TRBV29-1 with TRBJ1-5, with D perhaps TRBD1 (5 bases). Trimming took 2 bases from V and 16 from J, leaving 15 bases between them. CDR1 is SQVTM and CDR2 is ANQGSEA in the germline V gene. The CDR3 has 11 amino acids. The variable domain in full, with the rest retrieved from reference TRBV29-1 and TRBJ1-5, is SAVISQKPSRDICQRGTSLTIQCQVDSQVTMMFWYRQQPGQSLTLIATANQGSEATYESGFVIDKFPISRPNLTFSTLTVSNMSPEDSSIYLCSVEWGTGEHFGDGTRLSIL.

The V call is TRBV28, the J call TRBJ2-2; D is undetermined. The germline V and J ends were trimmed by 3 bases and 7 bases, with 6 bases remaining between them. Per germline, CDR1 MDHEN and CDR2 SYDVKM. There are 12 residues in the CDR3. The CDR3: CASSFLVGELFF. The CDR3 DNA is TGTGCCAGCAGTTTCCTCGTCGGGGAGCTGTTTTTT.

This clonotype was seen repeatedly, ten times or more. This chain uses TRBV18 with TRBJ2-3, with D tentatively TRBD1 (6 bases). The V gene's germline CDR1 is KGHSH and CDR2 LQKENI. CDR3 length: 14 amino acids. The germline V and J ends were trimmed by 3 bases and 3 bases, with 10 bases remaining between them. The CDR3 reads CASSPSQGTDTQYF. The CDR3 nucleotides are TGTGCCAGCTCACCGTCCCAGGGGACAGATACGCAGTATTTT. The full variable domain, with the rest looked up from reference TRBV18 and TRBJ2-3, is NAGVMQNPRHLVRRRGQEARLRCSPMKGHSHVYWYRQLPEEGLKFMVYLQKENIIDESGMPKERFSAEFPKEGPSILRIQQVVRGDSAAYFCASSPSQGTDTQYFGPGTRLTVL.

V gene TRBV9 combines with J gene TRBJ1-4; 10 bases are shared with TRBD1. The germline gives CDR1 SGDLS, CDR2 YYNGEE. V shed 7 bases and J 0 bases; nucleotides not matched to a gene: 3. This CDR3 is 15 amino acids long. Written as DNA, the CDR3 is TGTGCCAGCGGGACAGGGGCTGCAACTAATGAAAAACTGTTTTTT. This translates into CASGTGAATNEKLFF.